Following are 15 T cell receptor beta chains from one sample sequenced in a study of blood T cells in healthy people across ages. A second PCR, run for roughly 7 to 11 cycles, used a sample-barcoded 5' primer plus a J-beta primer mix. TCRdb re-analysed the 5' RACE reads in MiXCR, keeping a single row per CDR3 protein. The repertoire holds about 570,000 distinct CDR3 sequences, 25% to 30% seen once, with around 20% in the top ten. The sequencing sample was made of blood. Every receptor here comes from a woman in her seventies in good health.

This clonotype was detected only once. The chain employs TRBV2 and TRBJ2-5; no definite D call. Germline CDR1 SNHLY, CDR2 FYNNEI. The CDR3 has 13 residues. V gave up 7 bases and J gave up 2 bases, with 11 bases separating them. The CDR3: CASKFTEQETQYF. The CDR3 DNA reads as TGTGCCAGCAAGTTTACAGAACAAGAGACCCAGTACTTC.

This clonotype was seen ten or more times. This chain connects TRBV5-1 to TRBJ2-1; D uncertain. This CDR3 region has 11 residues. CDR1 and CDR2 (germline): SGHRS, YFSETQ. The ends were cut back, 0 bases at V and 10 bases at J, with 5 bases in the middle. The DNA for the CDR3 is TGCGCCAGCAGCTTGGCCATGGAGCAGTTCTTC. It translates to CASSLAMEQFF.

V usage is TRBV4-2 and J usage is TRBJ2-1, with 8 nucleotides matching TRBD2. Germline V gene sequence: CDR1 LGHNA, CDR2 YNFKEQ. The CDR3 is 16 residues long. Trimming removed 0 bases from V and 6 bases from J; junction bases left unmatched: 7. CDR3 nucleotide sequence: TGTGCCAGCAGCCAAGATAGGGAGCGGGGGACCAATGAGCAGTTCTTC. Translated: CASSQDRERGTNEQFF.

There are a few counts of this clonotype. V is TRBV6-5 and J is TRBJ2-7, with 12 bases fitting TRBD2. J lost 3 bases, V lost 6 bases, and 3 bases had no gene match. The germline V gene has CDR1 MNHEY and CDR2 SVGAGI. The CDR3 is made up of 14 amino acids. CDR3 coding DNA: TGTGCCAGCAGCGGACTAGCGGGGCTCTACGAGCAGTACTTC. This encodes CASSGLAGLYEQYF.

This clonotype was seen only once. At one end, the junction sequence differs from germline, possibly due to a read error. The chain combines TRBV10-3 with TRBJ2-5; 13 bases are shared with TRBD2. The CDR3 loop spans 14 amino acids. CDR1 and CDR2 (germline): ENHRY, SYGVKD. The CDR3: CAFRGLAGEETQYF. The CDR3 DNA sequence: TGTGCCTTCAGAGGACTAGCGGGGGAAGAGACCCAGTACTTC.

V is TRBV12-3 or TRBV12-4 and J is TRBJ1-2, with TRBD1 as a possible D gene (5 bases). The CDR3 covers 12 residues. Trimming shortened V by 6 bases and J by 12 bases, and 17 bases separated the two germline ends. The CDR3 nucleotides read TGTGCCAGCAGCCCAGGGAAGACACCCGACACCTTC. This encodes CASSPGKTPDTF.

The sample holds a few counts of this clonotype. CDR3 in DNA: TGTGCCAGCAGCTCCCCGGGACAGGGAGTGGTCGGGGAGCTGTTTTTT. This codes for CASSSPGQGVVGELFF. The chain links TRBV5-6 to TRBJ2-2, with TRBD1 matching 9 bases. The germline V gene encodes CDR1 SGHDT and CDR2 YYEEEE. The trim removed 3 bases at V and 7 bases at J, leaving 10 bases unmatched. The CDR3 runs 16 residues.

Points on this clonotype: One junction end does not reproduce the germline sequence, and a read error may be involved. This chain joins TRBV5-1 and TRBJ2-3; TRBD2 matches 9 bases. CDR1 is SGHRS and CDR2 is YFSETQ in the germline V gene. The CDR3 has 19 residues. As DNA, the CDR3 is TGCGCCAGCAGCTTCCCTCTAAAATATAGCGGGGGCCCGTCAGACACGCAGTATTTT. It specifies CASSFPLKYSGGPSDTQYF.

This clonotype came up a few times. The chain combines TRBV2 with TRBJ2-7; 10 positions agree with TRBD2. The CDR3 consists of 15 residues. Germline V gives CDR1 SNHLY, CDR2 FYNNEI. V trimming: 6 bases; J trimming: 7 bases; junction bases outside the gene matches: 12. The CDR3 DNA is TGTGCCAGCAGCCCACTAGCGGGGTACCTCGCAGAGCAGTACTTC. It translates to CASSPLAGYLAEQYF.

The chain uses TRBV20-1 and TRBJ2-7; D unresolved. V dropped 0 bases and J dropped 2 bases, with 23 bases sitting between them. The germline V gene has CDR1 DFQATT and CDR2 SNEGSKA (reference sequence). This CDR3 contains 18 residues. The DNA for the CDR3 is TGCAGTGCTAGAGATGATGCATCCCCTAGGGCCCCGACCTACGAGCAGTACTTC. Its protein product is CSARDDASPRAPTYEQYF.

The chain is built from TRBV7-9 and TRBJ2-1, with 7 bases fitting TRBD2. The germline CDR1 and CDR2 sequences are SEHNR and FQNEAQ (reference sequence). The CDR3 extends over 15 amino acids. After removal of 4 bases from V and 4 bases from J, the junction contained 7 bases not matched to a gene. Here the CDR3 DNA reads TGTGCCAGCAGCTACCAGCTAGCGGAGTACAATGAGCAGTTCTTC. This codes for CASSYQLAEYNEQFF.

This clonotype was seen a few times. The chain carries TRBV7-9 and TRBJ1-6; TRBD1 matches 11 bases. CDR3 length equals 15 residues. Unmatched junction bases numbered 2, after V lost 3 bases and J lost 7 bases. The germline CDR1 and CDR2 sequences are SEHNR and FQNEAQ (reference sequence). The CDR3 DNA is TGTGCCAGCAGCTTGGGACAGGGGGAGAATTCACCCCTCCACTTT. Residues: CASSLGQGENSPLHF.

The chain recombines TRBV3-1 with TRBJ1-3; D ambiguous. CDR1 LGHDT and CDR2 YNNKEL come from the germline V gene (reference sequence). Trimming pared 7 bases from V and 5 bases from J, leaving 12 bases between. The CDR3 is 13 residues long. The CDR3 bases are TGTGCCAGCAATCGGGAAGATAGAAACACCATATATTTT. Translating gives CASNREDRNTIYF.

There are a few counts of this clonotype. The chain joins TRBV24-1 to TRBJ1-2, with 7 positions matching TRBD1. CDR1 and CDR2 from the germline V gene are KGHDR and SFDVKD. V dropped 7 bases and J dropped 3; count of bases not matched to a gene: 7. The CDR3 runs 14 residues. The CDR3 loop reads CATSAGQSDYGYTF. The CDR3 DNA follows: TGTGCCACCAGCGCGGGACAGTCGGACTATGGCTACACCTTC.

The chain carries TRBV6-2 or TRBV6-3 and TRBJ2-5, with 9 nucleotides matching TRBD1. CDR3 length equals 15 residues. Losses at the gene ends were 6 bases for V and 6 bases for J; bases not matched to a gene: 11. CDR1 and CDR2 (germline): MNHEY, SVGEGT. The DNA of the CDR3 is TGTGCCAGCAGAAGGACGGGACAGGGAGCGAAGACCCAGTACTTC. Encoded protein: CASRRTGQGAKTQYF.